These 3 T cell receptor beta chains were sequenced from one sample in a study of blood T cell repertoires in COVID-19. Clones were read by immunoSEQ multiplex PCR, and TCRdb kept only the in-frame ones, dropping some. This sample has around 69,000 clones, with roughly 87% found just once. The sample consisted of peripheral blood. The receptors here all came from a woman aged 45-65 years with active COVID-19.

This chain connects TRBV15 to TRBJ1-2, with 7 bases lining up with TRBD1. Germline loops: CDR1 LNHNV, CDR2 YYDKDF (reference sequence). CDR3 length equals 16 residues. After removal of 4 bases from V and 4 bases from J, the junction contained 12 bases not matched to a gene. DNA of the CDR3: TGTGCCACCAGCACTGGAACCGGGACAGCAAGCTATGGCTACACCTTC. Protein product: CATSTGTGTASYGYTF. The full variable domain, in which reference TRBV15 and TRBJ1-2 provide the parts outside the CDR3, is DAMVIQNPRYQVTQFGKPVTLSCSQTLNHNVMYWYQQKSSQAPKLLFHYYDKDFNNEADTPDNFQSRRPNTSFCFLDIRSPGLGDTAMYLCATSTGTGTASYGYTFGSGTRLTVV.

The chain links TRBV7-2 to TRBJ1-5; a possible D gene is TRBD1 (5 bases). The V end lost 2 bases, the J end lost 3 bases, and 11 bases lay between the germline ends. Germline V CDR1 and CDR2: SGHTA, FQGNSA. The CDR3 length is 15 residues. The CDR3 bases are TGTGCCAGCAGCTTACTCTTAGGGGACAATCAGCCCCAGCATTTT. The encoded protein is CASSLLLGDNQPQHF.

This clone was seen only once. This chain links TRBV28 with TRBJ2-6; 8 bases line up with TRBD1. The CDR3 is made up of 16 amino acids. CDR1 is MDHEN and CDR2 is SYDVKM in the germline V gene. V lost 6 bases to trimming and J lost 1 base; unmatched junction nucleotides: 5. Here the CDR3 reads CASRSGGLSGANVLTF. CDR3 sequence (DNA): TGTGCCAGCAGATCAGGGGGCTTATCTGGGGCCAACGTCCTGACTTTC.